This TCR beta chain was identified during a study of blood T cell repertoires in COVID-19. Overall study: The United States, Italy and Spain provided the acute and convalescent COVID-19 samples. PBMCs, B-cell-depleted T cells, or T cells were the source of the cDNA or gDNA that made up the material.

Sequencing was performed with immunoSEQ multiplex PCR; in TCRdb, only in-frame clones are kept and a portion is missing. The table shows some 460,000 clones, with about 90% occurring only once. V lost 2 bases, J lost 2 bases, and 4 bases lay in between. The CDR3 runs 13 residues. CDR1 is MNHEY, CDR2 SVGAGI, per germline. Residents of about two dozen US areas, aged about 18 to 89 years, made up the participants. The genes are TRBV6-5 and TRBJ1-5; the D is unclear. This sequence originates from a woman younger than 35 who had recovered from COVID-19. The material sequenced was PBMCs or T cells enriched from blood (not recorded which). DNA of the CDR3: TGTGCCAGCAGTTACCGGGGCAATCAGCCCCAGCATTTT. The encoded protein is CASSYRGNQPQHF.